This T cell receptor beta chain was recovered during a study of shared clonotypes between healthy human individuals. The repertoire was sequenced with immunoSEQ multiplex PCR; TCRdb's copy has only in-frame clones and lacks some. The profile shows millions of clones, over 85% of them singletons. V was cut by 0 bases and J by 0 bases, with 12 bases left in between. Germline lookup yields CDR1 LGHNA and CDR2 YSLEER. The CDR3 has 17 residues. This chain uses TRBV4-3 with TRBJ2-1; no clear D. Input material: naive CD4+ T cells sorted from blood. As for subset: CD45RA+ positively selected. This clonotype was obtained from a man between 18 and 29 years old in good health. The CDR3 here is CASSQEPPQSSYNEQFF. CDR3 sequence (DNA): TGCGCCAGCAGCCAAGAACCGCCCCAGAGCTCCTACAATGAGCAGTTCTTC.